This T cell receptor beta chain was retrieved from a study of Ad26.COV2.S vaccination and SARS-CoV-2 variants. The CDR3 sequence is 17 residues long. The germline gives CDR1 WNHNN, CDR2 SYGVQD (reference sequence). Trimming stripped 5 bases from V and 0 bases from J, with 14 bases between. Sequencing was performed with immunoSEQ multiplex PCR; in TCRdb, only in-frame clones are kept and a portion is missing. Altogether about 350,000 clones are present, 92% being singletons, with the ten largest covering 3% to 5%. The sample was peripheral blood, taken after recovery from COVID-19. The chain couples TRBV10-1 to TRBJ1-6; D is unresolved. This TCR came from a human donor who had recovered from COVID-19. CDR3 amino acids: CASSTMGRSSYNSPLHF. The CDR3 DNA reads TGCGCCAGCAGTACGATGGGCAGGAGCTCCTATAATTCACCCCTCCACTTT.